The 19 T cell receptor beta chains presented below share a single source sample, sequenced in a study of control samples from healthy donors and cancer patients. Assay: immunoSEQ multiplex PCR; the TCRdb copy retains only in-frame clones and omits some. The repertoire consists of 110,000 to 150,000 clones, with roughly 92% occurring once and the leading ten covering roughly 10%. Sequenced sample: blood. All receptors come from a man aged 25 to 40 in good health.

This chain connects TRBV6-2 or TRBV6-3 to TRBJ1-5; the D is unclear. The germline V gene has CDR1 MNHEY and CDR2 SVGEGT. The CDR3 consists of 15 residues. Trimming left V 0 bases short and J 7 bases short, with 13 bases between. CDR3 protein: CASSYSTLSWQPQHF. The DNA of the CDR3 is TGTGCCAGCAGTTACTCGACCCTGAGTTGGCAGCCCCAGCATTTT.

The rearrangement uses TRBV9 and TRBJ2-7; 10 bases match TRBD1. From germline, CDR1 is SGDLS and CDR2 YYNGEE. The CDR3 loop spans 14 amino acids. V was pared by 2 bases and J by 2 bases, with 1 base of the junction left unmatched. The CDR3 nucleotides are TGTGCCAGCAGCGTCGACAGGGGGCCCTACGAGCAGTACTTC. It specifies CASSVDRGPYEQYF. The whole variable domain, remainder taken from reference TRBV9 and TRBJ2-7, is DSGVTQTPKHLITATGQRVTLRCSPRSGDLSVYWYQQSLDQGLQFLIQYYNGEERAKGNILERFSAQQFPDLHSELNLSSLELGDSALYFCASSVDRGPYEQYFGPGTRLTVT.

Only one count was recorded for this clone. V usage is TRBV7-9 and J usage is TRBJ1-2; D unresolved. The CDR3 is made up of 13 amino acids. Per the germline V gene, CDR1 is SEHNR and CDR2 is FQNEAQ (reference sequence). The V gene lost 3 bases and the J gene lost 3 bases, with 8 bases spanning the gap. The CDR3 DNA reads TGTGCCAGCAGCTTGGGCAGTGACTATGGCTACACCTTC. It encodes CASSLGSDYGYTF.

The rearrangement joins TRBV11-3 to TRBJ1-3; D possibly corresponds to TRBD1 (5 bases). The CDR3 length is 16 residues. Germline V CDR1 and CDR2: SGHNT, YENEEA. The V gene lost 5 bases and the J gene lost 0 bases, with 14 bases spanning the gap. For the CDR3, the DNA is TGTGCCAGCAGCCACCGGGGACGGACCTCTGGAAACACCATATATTTT. Translating gives CASSHRGRTSGNTIYF.

CDR3 sequence: CASSYGGGWDTEAFF. CDR3 sequence (DNA): TGTGCCAGCAGTTACGGGGGGGGCTGGGACACTGAAGCTTTCTTT. The gene calls are TRBV6-5 and TRBJ1-1; D might be TRBD1 (6 bases). The CDR3 totals 15 residues. Germline CDR1 is MNHEY and CDR2 is SVGAGI. The ends were cut back, 2 bases at V and 3 bases at J, with 13 bases in the middle.

The CDR3 nucleotides read TGTGCCAGCAGTGAAACAGGGGGGCCCTACAATGAGCAGTTCTTC. Amino acid sequence: CASSETGGPYNEQFF. The chain uses TRBV6-1 and TRBJ2-1, with TRBD1 matching over 8 bases. This CDR3 has 15 amino acids. The junction had 2 bases not matched to a gene; V was cut back by 2 bases and J by 2 bases. Germline V gene lookup returns CDR1 MNHNS and CDR2 SASEGT.

A single count supports this clone. The rearrangement uses TRBV6-5 and TRBJ1-1, with a tentative D call TRBD1 (5 bases). Germline loops: CDR1 MNHEY, CDR2 SVGAGI. Trimming shortened V by 5 bases and J by 1 base, and 11 bases separated the two germline ends. The CDR3 extends over 14 amino acids. CDR3 sequence (DNA): TGTGCCAGCAGTATTAGGACAACGAACACTGAAGCTTTCTTT. Its protein product is CASSIRTTNTEAFF.

The rearrangement uses TRBV12-1 and TRBJ2-1; TRBD2, the D gene given by the table, was not confirmed from the DNA. TRBV12-1 is a pseudogene. CDR3 length: 19 residues. The CDR3 DNA reads as TGTGCCAGCAGCTTTCGCCTATCCGGGAGAATGGGCATCCAGGATGAGCAGTTCTTC. It yields the protein CASSFRLSGRMGIQDEQFF.

The V and J genes are TRBV28 and TRBJ1-2; 10 bases fit TRBD1. CDR1 and CDR2 from the germline V gene are MDHEN and SYDVKM. The CDR3 covers 17 residues. With 6 bases clipped from V and 0 bases from J, the junction kept 10 bases outside the gene matches. The CDR3 here is CASRSGPGQGTNYGYTF. DNA of the CDR3: TGTGCCAGCAGATCGGGACCGGGACAGGGGACTAACTATGGCTACACCTTC.

The rearrangement links TRBV4-1 to TRBJ1-1, with a possible D match to TRBD1 (5 bases). V was cut by 2 bases and J by 6 bases, with 10 bases left in between. Germline CDR1 and CDR2: MGHRA and YSYEKL. The CDR3 totals 13 residues. CDR3 in DNA: TGCGCCAGCAGCCAAAGGGGTATGGCTGAAGCTTTCTTT. Protein: CASSQRGMAEAFF.

The J gene is TRBJ1-1, the V gene TRBV27; D not certain. The CDR3 runs 16 residues. Trimming removed 1 base from V and 1 base from J, with 13 bases in between. Germline V CDR1 and CDR2: MNHEY, SMNVEV (reference sequence). The CDR3 loop reads CASSLFFWQTNTEAFF. The CDR3 region has the DNA TGTGCCAGCAGTTTATTCTTCTGGCAGACGAACACTGAAGCTTTCTTT.

J is TRBJ1-1 and V is TRBV9; perhaps TRBD1 as D (6 bases). Germline V CDR1 and CDR2: SGDLS, YYNGEE. V lost 0 bases and J lost 1, with 22 bases in between. The CDR3 is 19 residues long. CDR3 bases: TGTGCCAGCAGCGTAGGCCACGTAGCCCAAGGGGGTACGAACACTGAAGCTTTCTTT. Its protein product is CASSVGHVAQGGTNTEAFF.

The chain combines TRBV19 with TRBJ2-7, with 10 positions matching TRBD2. Trimming at V came to 7 bases and at J to 7 bases, leaving 10 bases not matched to a gene. From germline, CDR1 is LNHDA and CDR2 SQIVND (reference sequence). This CDR3 is 14 amino acids long. CDR3 residues: CASMGTSAPPEQYF. The CDR3 DNA reads as TGTGCCAGTATGGGGACTAGCGCCCCTCCTGAGCAGTACTTC.

V and J are TRBV11-3 and TRBJ1-1, with 7 positions matching TRBD1. Germline V gene sequence: CDR1 SGHNT, CDR2 YENEEA. J gave up 4 bases and V 1 base, and 3 bases lay outside the gene matches. The CDR3 extends over 14 amino acids. In DNA form, the CDR3 reads TGTGCCAGCAGCTTAGCAAGGGGGCTCACTGAAGCTTTCTTT. This translates into CASSLARGLTEAFF.

The rearrangement uses TRBV5-6 and TRBJ1-2; possibly TRBD1 for D (6 bases). Trimming pared 0 bases from V and 7 bases from J, leaving 13 bases between. Germline V CDR1 and CDR2: SGHDT, YYEEEE. CDR3 length: 14 residues. CDR3: CASSLGQGLGGYTF. DNA for the CDR3: TGTGCCAGCAGCTTGGGTCAGGGGCTGGGTGGCTACACCTTC.

The rearrangement uses TRBV6-5 and TRBJ1-2; D perhaps matches TRBD1 (6 bases). Germline CDR1 MNHEY, CDR2 SVGAGI. Deletions cut 7 bases from V and 4 bases from J, with 10 bases between. This CDR3 has 12 amino acids. CDR3 amino acids: CASIGGSYGYTF. The CDR3 DNA is TGTGCCAGCATCGGGGGCAGCTATGGCTACACCTTC.

The chain uses TRBV4-3 and TRBJ1-2; TRBD1 matches at 7 bases. Germline CDR1 reads LGHNA; CDR2 reads YSLEER. This CDR3 region has 16 residues. The V gene end was trimmed by 4 bases and the J gene end by 0 bases; junction bases not matched to a gene: 8. The CDR3 nucleotides are TGCGCCAGCAGCCGGGACGGGACAGACGCTAACTATGGCTACACCTTC. It translates to CASSRDGTDANYGYTF.

The rearrangement joins TRBV4-1 to TRBJ1-5; no definite D call. V shed 4 bases and J shed 2 bases, with 15 bases lying between them. The CDR3 is 16 residues long. Germline CDR1 MGHRA, CDR2 YSYEKL. The CDR3 region is CASSPGQPGGNQPQHF. CDR3 DNA sequence: TGCGCCAGCAGCCCTGGGCAACCAGGAGGCAATCAGCCCCAGCATTTT.

The chain employs TRBV28 and TRBJ1-1; D is unresolved. The CDR3 length is 16 residues. Trimming removed 7 bases from V and 4 bases from J, with 22 bases in between. Germline CDR1 and CDR2: MDHEN and SYDVKM. This CDR3 reads CASTPSHGAVSTEAFF. DNA of the CDR3: TGTGCCAGCACCCCCTCCCATGGAGCGGTGAGCACTGAAGCTTTCTTT.